The 24 T cell receptor beta chains given below trace back to one sample, sequenced in a study of brain T cells in children with intractable seizures. Time point given: blood from clinic visit 5 months post-surgery; TSC patient then seizure free. This table comes from immunoSEQ multiplex PCR, and its TCRdb copy is limited to in-frame clones, with some not included. In the table there are hundreds of thousands of clones, 93% of which are singletons. The sequencing here drew on peripheral blood, taken 5 to 6 months after surgery. The receptors derive from a boy in the first two years of life with tuberous sclerosis and intractable seizures.

The CDR3 coding sequence is TGTGCCAGCTCACGGCAGGGAGACACCGGGGAGCTGTTTTTT. It encodes CASSRQGDTGELFF. The genes are TRBV18 and TRBJ2-2; D is perhaps TRBD1 or TRBD2 (5 bases each). The ends were cut back, 4 bases at V and 3 bases at J, with 9 bases in the middle. The germline V gene has CDR1 KGHSH and CDR2 LQKENI. CDR3 length: 14 residues.

This chain uses TRBV6-2 or TRBV6-3 with TRBJ1-5; a possible D gene is TRBD1 (6 bases). Per germline, CDR1 MNHEY and CDR2 SVGEGT. The germline V and J ends were trimmed by 5 bases and 0 bases, with 11 bases remaining between them. This CDR3 spans 15 amino acids. The CDR3 nucleotides read TGTGCCAGCAGTCGTACAGGGAATAGCAATCAGCCCCAGCATTTT. The encoded protein is CASSRTGNSNQPQHF.

The rearrangement joins TRBV7-9 to TRBJ1-2; D remains unclear. Germline V gives CDR1 SEHNR, CDR2 FQNEAQ (reference sequence). V lost 1 base and J lost 0, with 9 bases in between. The CDR3 contains 15 residues. Written as DNA, the CDR3 is TGTGCCAGCAGCTTAGTGGCAGGTTCTAACTATGGCTACACCTTC. Translation: CASSLVAGSNYGYTF. Drawing the rest from reference TRBV7-9 and TRBJ1-2, the complete variable domain is DTGVSQNPRHKITKRGQNVTFRCDPISEHNRLYWYRQTLGQGPEFLTYFQNEAQLEKSRLLSDRFSAERPKGSFSTLEIQRTEQGDSAMYLCASSLVAGSNYGYTFGSGTRLTVV.

The chain has TRBV19 and TRBJ2-1; TRBD1 agrees at 9 bases. The V segment lost 5 bases and the J segment 7 bases; nucleotides outside the gene matches: 6. The CDR3 consists of 14 residues. Germline V gives CDR1 LNHDA, CDR2 SQIVND (reference sequence). The CDR3 nucleotides are TGTGCCAGTAGTCCGACAGGGGGGTATAATGAGCAGTTCTTC. Its translation is CASSPTGGYNEQFF. The full variable domain, its missing parts supplied by reference TRBV19 and TRBJ2-1, is DGGITQSPKYLFRKEGQNVTLSCEQNLNHDAMYWYRQDPGQGLRLIYYSQIVNDFQKGDIAEGYSVSREKKESFPLTVTSAQKNPTAFYLCASSPTGGYNEQFFGPGTRLTVL.

The chain joins TRBV9 to TRBJ2-3, with TRBD2 matching 9 bases. V shed 1 base, J shed 0 bases, and the junction held 3 bases outside the gene matches. The CDR3 contains 16 residues. Germline V gene data show CDR1 as SGDLS and CDR2 as YYNGEE. CDR3 sequence reads: CASSVRGGDSTDTQYF. DNA for the CDR3: TGTGCCAGCAGCGTACGCGGGGGGGATAGCACAGATACGCAGTATTTT.

The chain has TRBV1 and TRBJ1-2. TRBV1 represents a pseudogene. This CDR3 contains 21 residues. The CDR3 loop reads CTSSARVERVKTGGTNYGYTF. The CDR3 DNA reads TGCACCAGCAGCGCCCGGGTCGAGAGGGTCAAAACCGGGGGGACTAACTATGGCTACACCTTC.

This chain joins TRBV14 and TRBJ1-2; tentative D call: TRBD1 (5 bases). The CDR3 is 15 residues long. CDR1 is SGHDN and CDR2 is FVKESK in the germline V gene. The ends were cut back, 0 bases at V and 7 bases at J, with 15 bases in the middle. CDR3 residues: CASSQEDFRAAGYTF. The CDR3 nucleotides are TGTGCCAGCAGCCAAGAAGACTTCAGGGCTGCTGGCTACACCTTC.

The chain couples TRBV11-1 to TRBJ2-7, with 7 bases fitting TRBD1. The CDR3 consists of 13 residues. V trimming: 4 bases; J trimming: 2 bases; junction bases outside the gene matches: 2. Germline values: CDR1 SGHAT, CDR2 FQDESV (reference sequence). DNA of the CDR3: TGTGCCAGCAGCTACACAGGGGCCTACGAGCAGTACTTC. The encoded protein is CASSYTGAYEQYF.

The chain couples TRBV6-1 to TRBJ2-7, with 9 bases aligning to TRBD2. Germline V gene lookup returns CDR1 MNHNS and CDR2 SASEGT. This CDR3 is 16 amino acids long. Trimming cost V 1 base and J 5 bases; bases outside gene matches: 9. As DNA, the CDR3 is TGTGCCAGCAGTGAAGAGGACTACAGCGGGAGGCACGAGCAGTACTTC. Translating gives CASSEEDYSGRHEQYF.

The chain's CDR3 is CASSVLPGQGYEQYF. The CDR3 nucleotides read TGTGCCAGTAGTGTACTACCGGGACAGGGGTACGAGCAGTACTTC. This chain uses TRBV19 with TRBJ2-7; 10 bases are a match to TRBD1. Germline V CDR1 and CDR2: LNHDA, SQIVND (reference sequence). Losses at the gene ends were 5 bases for V and 4 bases for J; bases not matched to a gene: 8. This CDR3 comprises 15 residues.

The CDR3 sequence is CASSFGTSGGYNEQFF. The CDR3 region has the DNA TGTGCCAGCAGCTTCGGGACTAGCGGGGGCTACAATGAGCAGTTCTTC. The chain employs TRBV7-9 and TRBJ2-1; TRBD2 agrees at 14 bases. Germline V gives CDR1 SEHNR, CDR2 FQNEAQ (reference sequence). The ends lost 3 bases at V and 3 bases at J; junction bases unmatched: 1. The length of the CDR3 is 16 residues.

The rearrangement links TRBV7-8 to TRBJ1-2; D is perhaps TRBD1 (6 bases). CDR3 size: 13 residues. Per the germline V gene, CDR1 is SGHVS and CDR2 is FQNEAQ. Between the trimmed V and J ends, which lost 3 bases and 4 bases, there was a span of 9 bases. The CDR3, as DNA: TGTGCCAGCAGCTTCAGGGGCCGCTATGGCTACACCTTC. Translating gives CASSFRGRYGYTF.

The J gene is TRBJ1-2, the V gene TRBV3-1 (or the pseudogene TRBV3-2); 12 bases map to TRBD1. This CDR3 is built from 18 residues. The germline CDR1 and CDR2 sequences are LGHDT and YNNKEL (reference sequence). J lost 7 bases, V lost 0 bases, and 12 bases had no gene match. Here the CDR3 reads CASSQESPWGQGAGGYTF. The CDR3 DNA reads TGTGCCAGCAGCCAAGAAAGCCCTTGGGGACAGGGGGCGGGTGGCTACACCTTC.

The CDR3 coding sequence is TGTGCCAGCTCCCTGACTAGCGGGAGTAACGATGAGCAGTTCTTC. Translation: CASSLTSGSNDEQFF. This sequence joins TRBV18 and TRBJ2-1, with 12 bases matching TRBD2. Germline-derived CDR1 and CDR2 are KGHSH and LQKENI. The CDR3 sequence is 15 residues long. V shed 6 bases and J 8 bases; nucleotides not matched to a gene: 8.

This chain connects TRBV12-3 or TRBV12-4 to TRBJ1-6; D gene uncertain. The CDR3 covers 13 residues. Trimming stripped 3 bases from V and 11 bases from J, with 11 bases between. CDR3 protein: CASSLGGGAPLHF. The CDR3 DNA sequence: TGTGCCAGCAGTTTGGGAGGCGGAGCACCCCTCCACTTT.

The rearrangement uses TRBV5-1 and TRBJ2-7, with 13 nucleotides matching TRBD2. V shed 4 bases and J 9 bases; nucleotides not matched to a gene: 10. Germline CDR1 reads SGHRS; CDR2 reads YFSETQ. This CDR3 spans 15 amino acids. The DNA for the CDR3 is TGCGCCAGCAGCCCGGGACTAGCGGGAAACGGGTTGCAGTACTTC. This gives the protein CASSPGLAGNGLQYF. Variable domain in full (rest from reference TRBV5-1 and TRBJ2-7): KAGVTQTPRYLIKTRGQQVTLSCSPISGHRSVSWYQQTPGQGLQFLFEYFSETQRNKGNFPGRFSGRQFSNSRSEMNVSTLELGDSALYLCASSPGLAGNGLQYFGPGTRLTVT.

The genes are TRBV12-3 or TRBV12-4 and TRBJ1-2, with 9 bases lining up with TRBD1. The CDR3 is made up of 12 amino acids. V dropped 3 bases and J dropped 10; count of bases not matched to a gene: 3. The CDR3 DNA is TGTGCCAGCAGTTTGGGACAGGGTATCTACACCTTC. Protein sequence: CASSLGQGIYTF.

V and J are TRBV18 and TRBJ1-2; 8 bases line up with TRBD1. CDR1 is KGHSH, CDR2 LQKENI, per germline. The trim removed 3 bases at V and 4 bases at J, leaving 7 bases unmatched. The CDR3 has 15 residues. CDR3 protein: CASSPDRETSYGYTF. CDR3 in DNA: TGTGCCAGCTCACCGGACAGGGAAACGTCCTATGGCTACACCTTC.

This chain joins TRBV5-6 and TRBJ1-2; the match to TRBD1 covers 7 bases. CDR1 and CDR2 from the germline V gene are SGHDT and YYEEEE. CDR3 length: 16 residues. With V trimmed by 0 bases and J by 4 bases, 9 bases remained unmatched. The CDR3 loop is CASSLDRWTGRYGYTF. CDR3 nucleotides: TGTGCCAGCAGCTTGGATCGGTGGACAGGACGCTATGGCTACACCTTC.

The table lists this clone with a few counts. The rearrangement uses TRBV27 and TRBJ1-2, with D hard to call. V lost 3 bases to trimming and J lost 3 bases, with 11 bases between them. This CDR3 has 14 residues. CDR1 MNHEY and CDR2 SMNVEV come from the germline V gene (reference sequence). CDR3 coding DNA: TGTGCCAGCAGTTTTCGGCGGGAAGACTATGGCTACACCTTC. This codes for CASSFRREDYGYTF.

The V call is TRBV18, the J call TRBJ2-5; a possible D gene is TRBD2 (5 bases). Per the germline V gene, CDR1 is KGHSH and CDR2 is LQKENI. The CDR3 runs to 14 residues. V lost 2 bases, J lost 4 bases, and 11 bases lay in between. The CDR3 DNA is TGTGCCAGCTCACCATGGGAGAGCCGAGAGACCCAGTACTTC. This sequence encodes CASSPWESRETQYF.

The chain employs TRBV6-6 and TRBJ1-3; D ambiguous. CDR3 length: 15 amino acids. Trimming cost V 2 bases and J 4 bases, with 12 bases left between them. The germline V gene encodes CDR1 MNHNY and CDR2 SVGAGI (reference sequence). The CDR3 sequence: CASSYRTSKGNTIYF. The CDR3 bases are TGTGCCAGCAGTTACAGGACCTCCAAAGGAAACACCATATATTTT.

The chain links TRBV9 to TRBJ2-3; no definite D call. The germline V gene encodes CDR1 SGDLS and CDR2 YYNGEE. V was shortened by 0 bases and J by 3 bases, with 5 bases between the two germline ends. The CDR3 contains 13 residues. The CDR3 sequence: CASSVELTDTQYF. CDR3 in DNA: TGTGCCAGCAGCGTAGAACTTACAGATACGCAGTATTTT.

The CDR3 region has the DNA TGTGCCAGCAATCGGAGGGACAGGGACAATCAGCCCCAGCATTTT. Translating gives CASNRRDRDNQPQHF. The chain has TRBV21-1 and TRBJ1-5; TRBD1 is taken as the D call from the table, unchecked against the DNA. TRBV21-1 is assigned pseudogene status. The CDR3 is 15 amino acids.